What follows is one TCR beta chain and its context. The antigen it recognizes is unknown. No base quality information exists; no much larger clone differs at one position. This entry belongs to a study of T cells in Graves' hyperthyroidism and ophthalmopathy (dated by TCRdb to about 2019). Study-level background: Peripheral blood was sampled at the time of initial diagnosis, prior to any treatment. Prospective prediction of ophthalmopathy was tested in an independent validation cohort consisting of fewer than 20 hyperthyroidism patients and some 17 patients who later progressed to ophthalmopathy. A discovery cohort of about 95 patients, 43 with Graves' ophthalmopathy and approximately 55 with stable Graves' hyperthyroidism, was used to find distinguishing TCR V-J signatures. Following sampling, methimazole starting at 30 mg daily was given to hyperthyroidism patients, and high-dose intravenous methylprednisolone was given to ophthalmopathy patients. The 75 to 100 discovery patients were randomly split 7:3 into training and test sets. TCR Vbeta CDR3 sequencing of 140 or so peripheral blood samples (fewer than 45 ophthalmopathy, roughly 72 hyperthyroidism and about 17 progressor patients) is reported in the paper. The study also compared thyroid tissue and blood T-cell repertoires from over 5 Graves' hyperthyroidism patients.

The TCR beta CDR3 regions were amplified from the RNA transcripts. A first-round RT-PCR of the TCR CDR3 used the HTBI primer set with the Qiagen OneStep RT-PCR kit. Libraries were constructed in a second round of multiplex PCR, after which size selection and purification were carried out. Paired-end sequencing of the libraries was performed with 100 bp reads on an Illumina HiSeq2000. Under the source paper's analysis protocol: SOAPnuke was used to process the raw data, throwing out any read that contained adapters or uncalled bases, had a mean Phred below 15, or lacked an exact constant-primer or identifier match. High-quality paired reads were merged using COPE v1.2.5, and each unique nucleotide sequence was defined as a clonotype. Clonotypes were aligned to IMGT TRBV, TRBD and TRBJ reference segments using MiTCR v1.1. Only V-J combinations with frequency above 0.0001, covering roughly 99% of repertoires, were analysed. The TCS score was defined as the ratio of F50 (clonal expansion) to E x V (chaos), calculated using BLOSUM62-based TCRdist between CDR3 peptides within each V-J. Welch's t-statistics and random forest reduced fewer than 600 V-J features to roughly 13, which were used in a naive Bayes classifier (R e1071). Thyroid-blood repertoire similarity was quantified with the Morisita-Horn index. TCRdb reanalyzed the raw reads on its own, using fastp at Q25 for trimming and MiXCR for clone calling, and kept in-frame beta chains. Entries that share a CDR3 protein sequence are merged under the most common genes and DNA. TCRdb's processing, not the study's, gives the V and J calls here. In all, the sample holds around 35,000 distinct CDR3 sequences, and 45% to 55% of those were seen once. Jointly, the top ten make up roughly 27% of the sample.

In the ophthalmopathy patients, disease was moderately to severely active, with a Clinical Activity Score of 3 or more, a NOSPECS grade of 4 or more, and a duration of less than 3 months. Any patient with an uncontrolled infection, another autoimmune disease, pregnancy or lactation was excluded. Clinical symptoms, serum thyroxine and TRAb, thyroid ultrasound, and orbital computed tomography formed the basis for the diagnoses. PBMCs were separated from roughly 10 ml of fresh peripheral blood using Ficoll-Paque density gradient centrifugation. Trizol reagent was used to extract total RNA, and RNA quality was then checked on an Agilent 2100 Bioanalyzer. Points the paper makes about the study in general: Ophthalmopathy was separated from stable hyperthyroidism by a 13 V-J signature model, with approximately 90% sensitivity and approximately 81% specificity obtained in cross-validation and 80%/75% obtained in testing. Blood samples also contained most of the expanded thyroid clonotypes (frequency above 0.001), which suggests that blood repertoires may reflect thyroid immune responses. Sample size was not statistically predetermined, and investigators were not blinded to group allocation. During validation, the model predicted progression to ophthalmopathy a median of approximately 7 months ahead of onset, with around 65% sensitivity and 72% to 85% specificity.

The CDR3 goes from the cysteine to the phenylalanine over 15 residues. This entry keeps only the CDR3 DNA: 45 bases, framed from base 1. Trimming takes 4 bases off V and 1 base off J; junction bases not matched to a gene: 6. CDR1 and CDR2, looked up from the germline V gene, are SGDLS and YYNGEE. The sequencing sample was made of blood. This sequence originates from a woman aged 40-49 years with Graves' ophthalmopathy. Recombination joined TRBV9 with TRBJ2-5, with TRBD1 identical over 8 junction bases. The CDR3 protein sequence reads: CASSPPGQVQETQYF. The DNA reads TGTGCCAGCAGCCCACCGGGACAGGTCCAAGAGACCCAGTACTTC. The full variable domain, with segments outside the CDR3 supplied by the reference TRBV9 and TRBJ2-5 proteins, appears as DSGVTQTPKHLITATGQRVTLRCSPRSGDLSVYWYQQSLDQGLQFLIQYYNGEERAKGNILERFSAQQFPDLHSELNLSSLELGDSALYFCASSPPGQVQETQYFGPGTRLLVL.